What follows is one T cell receptor (beta chain) and its context. CDR3 length equals 15 residues. V was clipped by 5 bases and J by 7 bases; unmatched bases: 6. The germline V gene encodes CDR1 SGHRS and CDR2 YFSETQ. The sample comes from a study of T cell changes during pregnancy in multiple sclerosis. Sequenced by immunoSEQ multiplex PCR; TCRdb stores in-frame clones only, minus some. The sample lists over 50,000 clones; roughly 90% were seen once. The clonotype was recovered from a female donor with multiple sclerosis, enrolled in a pregnancy study. The genes are TRBV5-1 and TRBJ2-1; 13 bases are shared with TRBD2. This material consisted of CD4+ T cells from peripheral blood mononuclear cells, taken after pregnancy. The CDR3: CASRAGTSGKNEQFF. CDR3 DNA: TGCGCCAGCAGGGCCGGGACTAGCGGGAAAAATGAGCAGTTCTTC. The complete variable domain, with remaining parts taken from reference TRBV5-1 and TRBJ2-1, reads KAGVTQTPRYLIKTRGQQVTLSCSPISGHRSVSWYQQTPGQGLQFLFEYFSETQRNKGNFPGRFSGRQFSNSRSEMNVSTLELGDSALYLCASRAGTSGKNEQFFGPGTRLTVL.